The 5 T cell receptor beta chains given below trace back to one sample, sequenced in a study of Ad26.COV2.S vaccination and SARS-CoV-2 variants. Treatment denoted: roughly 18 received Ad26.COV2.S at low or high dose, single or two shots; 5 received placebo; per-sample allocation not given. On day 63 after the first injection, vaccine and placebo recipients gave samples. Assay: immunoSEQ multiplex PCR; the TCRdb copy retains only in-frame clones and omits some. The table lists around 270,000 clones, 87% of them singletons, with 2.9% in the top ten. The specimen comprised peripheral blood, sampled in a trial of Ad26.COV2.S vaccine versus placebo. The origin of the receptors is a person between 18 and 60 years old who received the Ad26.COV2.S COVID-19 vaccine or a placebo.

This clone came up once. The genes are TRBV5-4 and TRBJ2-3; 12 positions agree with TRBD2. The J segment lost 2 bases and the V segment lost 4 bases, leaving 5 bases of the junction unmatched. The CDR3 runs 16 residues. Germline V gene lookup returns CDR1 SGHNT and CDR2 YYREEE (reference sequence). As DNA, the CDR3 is TGTGCCAGCAGCCCCGGACTAGCGGGGACCACAGATACGCAGTATTTT. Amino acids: CASSPGLAGTTDTQYF.

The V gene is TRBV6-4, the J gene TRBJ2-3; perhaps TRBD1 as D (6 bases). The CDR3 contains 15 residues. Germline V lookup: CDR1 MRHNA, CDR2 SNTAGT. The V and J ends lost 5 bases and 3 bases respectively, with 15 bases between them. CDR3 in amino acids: CASSTGNSWTDTQYF. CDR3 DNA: TGTGCCAGCAGTACAGGGAACTCGTGGACAGATACGCAGTATTTT.

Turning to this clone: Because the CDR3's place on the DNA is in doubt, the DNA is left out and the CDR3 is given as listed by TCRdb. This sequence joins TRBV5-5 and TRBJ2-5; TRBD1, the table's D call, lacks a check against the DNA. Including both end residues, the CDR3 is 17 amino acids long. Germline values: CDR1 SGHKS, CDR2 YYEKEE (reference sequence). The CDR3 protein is CASSLVSGQGGAETQYF.

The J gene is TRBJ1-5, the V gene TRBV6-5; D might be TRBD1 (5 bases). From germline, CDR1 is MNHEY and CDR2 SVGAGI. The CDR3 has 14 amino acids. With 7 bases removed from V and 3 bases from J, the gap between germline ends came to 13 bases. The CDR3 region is CASISQVTNQPQHF. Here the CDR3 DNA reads TGTGCCAGCATTTCACAGGTAACCAATCAGCCCCAGCATTTT.

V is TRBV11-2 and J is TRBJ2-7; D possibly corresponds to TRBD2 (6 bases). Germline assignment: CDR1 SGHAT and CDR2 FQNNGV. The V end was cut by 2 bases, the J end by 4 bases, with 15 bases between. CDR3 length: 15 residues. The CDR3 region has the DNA TGTGCCAGCAGCTTATATAGCGGCCCGATTTACGAGCAGTACGTC. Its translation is CASSLYSGPIYEQYV.